This T cell receptor beta chain was obtained from a study of chemoradiotherapy in HPV16-positive cancers. At the level of the study: Candidate HPV-specific clones and shared TCR motifs came from a couple of HPV16-positive patients.

A single count supports this clone. Clones were read by immunoSEQ multiplex PCR, and TCRdb kept only the in-frame ones, dropping some. The table lists about 16,000 clones, about two thirds of them singletons, with around 7.6% in the top ten. Per germline, CDR1 SNHLY and CDR2 FYNNEI. The CDR3 loop spans 14 amino acids. V shed 2 bases and J shed 9 bases, with 14 bases lying between them. This specimen was tumor tissue, taken from a patient who underwent chemoradiotherapy. This receptor was identified in a human donor with HPV-associated anogenital cancer. The chain is built from TRBV2 and TRBJ2-1; D might be TRBD2 (6 bases). CDR3 DNA: TGTGCCAGCAGTGAACAAGGGCAGGGAGGTGAGCAGTTCTTC. Residues: CASSEQGQGGEQFF.